This TCR beta chain was sequenced during a study of blood T cell repertoires in COVID-19. Whole-study context: Samples came from the United States, Italy and Spain, spanning acute and convalescent COVID-19. Sources were T cells, B-cell-depleted T cells, or PBMCs; the material itself was cDNA or gDNA.

Original processing methods: It was from reference gene primer amplification that nucleated cell counts were estimated. Clones were read by immunoSEQ multiplex PCR, and TCRdb kept only the in-frame ones, dropping some. Clone size and V and J calls were adopted from that table, with D and trimming inferred from the DNA. Among fewer than 150,000 clones, 65% to 90% were seen once, and the ten largest hold around 3%. The sequence derives from a man between 45 and 60 years old with acute or convalescent COVID-19. Input material: peripheral blood.

The CDR3 DNA is TGCGCCAGCAGTGAACCATCCAGTGAAGCTTTCTTT. This gives the protein CASSEPSSEAFF. The rearrangement joins TRBV5-1 to TRBJ1-1; D remains ambiguous. Germline V gives CDR1 SGHRS, CDR2 YFSETQ. This CDR3 region has 12 residues. The V and J ends lost 5 bases and 7 bases respectively, with 12 bases between them.